This T cell receptor (beta chain) is drawn from a study of cytomegalovirus exposure and HLA in healthy donors. Study background: HLA-typed donors contributed about 85 million unique TCRs, which were held in an early data release. Study-wide results and limits: Further analysis, carried out later, found HLA-associated TCR beta chains more clonally expanded than equally common other chains. TCR beta V- and J-gene trimming, according to a later analysis, was linked to a missense DCLRE1C variant.

This clone was observed a handful of times. Antigen unknown. PCR primers comprised 60 Vbeta and 13 Jbeta primers. The table came from immunoSEQ multiplex PCR; TCRdb's copy has only in-frame clones and leaves some out. The sample has about 160,000 clones, roughly four fifths seen once. V lost 0 bases and J 0 bases, leaving 15 bases between the germline ends. This CDR3 comprises 18 residues. Germline CDR1 LGHNA, CDR2 YNFKEQ. This sequence was found in a man aged 55 to 70 in good health and CMV-seronegative. The rearrangement uses TRBV4-2 and TRBJ1-5; weak D call: TRBD1 (5 bases). Sequences were obtained from PBMCs. DNA of the CDR3: TGTGCCAGCAGCCAAGATTTGAGTGGGGCCTATAGCAATCAGCCCCAGCATTTT. It codes for CASSQDLSGAYSNQPQHF.